This TCR beta chain was captured in a study of identical twins. This CDR3 spans 17 amino acids. Per germline, CDR1 MNHEY and CDR2 SVGEGT. The germline V and J ends were trimmed by 0 bases and 1 base, with 16 bases remaining between them. TCRdb recomputed calls from the 5' RACE reads with MiXCR, one row per CDR3 protein. This table has over 200,000 distinct CDR3 sequences, less than 9.5% appearing once. This TCR derives from a woman aged 18 to 35 in good health. The chain is built from TRBV6-2 or TRBV6-3 and TRBJ2-7; possible D gene TRBD1, 6 bases. Sequencing was carried out using memory (CD45RO+) T cells sorted from blood. The CDR3 nucleotides are TGTGCCAGCAGTTACTCGGAGTCCTTGGACAGATCCTACGAGCAGTACTTC. Residues: CASSYSESLDRSYEQYF.